Here is one TCR beta chain with its context. Its recognized antigen is unknown. Per-nucleotide qualities are absent, and no much larger clonotype sits a single base away. The junction shows trimming of 5 bases on V and 7 bases on J, and the gene matches do not reach 7 bases of it. As encoded in the germline V gene, CDR1 is WSHSY while CDR2 is SAAADI. The CDR3 starts with the cysteine, ends with the phenylalanine, and has 13 residues. Left in the record is the CDR3 DNA by itself, 39 bases read in frame from the first base. At diagnosis, tumor, uninvolved tumor-adjacent lung and peripheral blood were collected and then preserved as a mix of FFPE and fresh-frozen material. Blood samples were analyzed as peripheral blood mononuclear cells for TCR repertoire profiling. The entry originates in a study of T cells in localized non-small cell lung cancer (TCRdb year 2020). Notes on the research overall: T cell repertoires of about 240 early-stage NSCLC patients were analyzed, with tumors being compared against uninvolved tumor-adjacent lungs. The cohort was made up of some 240 treatment-naive NSCLC patients whose localized lung tumors had been resected. A mean age of 66.3 years was recorded for the NSCLC patients, of whom approximately 130 were male and 90 to 110 were female.

What the authors observed across the whole study: Of the top 100 tumor clones, a median of roughly 57 were detected in paired uninvolved adjacent lung; 28 were also among that lung's top 100. Since the design was exploratory, TCR variables were selected using unadjusted p-values with no false-discovery rate correction. Multi-region tumor sequencing was not performed, so intratumor heterogeneity could not be excluded. Higher T cell density in blood was associated with longer overall survival, whereas higher clonality in adjacent lung was associated with shorter survival. The highest T cell clonality was observed in uninvolved tumor-adjacent lung, where clonality exceeded that of tumor, suggesting that antigenic responses were more focused in uninvolved tumor-adjacent lung.

The immunoSEQ Assay was used to sequence TCR beta CDR3 regions from DNA. Per the authors' processing: T cell density was computed as TCR beta template counts normalized to usable DNA estimated by amplifying housekeeping genes. The preseqR package was used to estimate richness by extrapolating to 400,000 templates for PBMC samples and to 120,000 templates for tissue samples. Clonality was defined by subtracting Pielou's evenness from one. Tissue-enriched TCRs were identified through differential abundance testing performed on productive amino-acid clonotypes, with a minimum total count of 5 and an alpha of 0.1. Repertoire overlap between compartments was quantified with the Jaccard Index and Morisita Overlap Index. GLIPH grouped TCR beta CDR3s together with public tetramer-defined viral CDR3s, and a viral motif had to include at least three viral sequences and also show V-gene enrichment. In TCRdb, the immuneACCESS table is reduced to in-frame sequences with V and J assigned. These tables do not hold every clone; where another copy was compared, an unresolved V gene accounts for under half, and the others remain unexplained. V, J and clone size derive from that table, while D and trimming were established from the DNA sequence. This sample is represented by some 33,000 clones; about 91% of them were singletons. Approximately 5.3% of the sample comes from the top ten.

The sequence joins TRBV10-2 to TRBJ2-7; 8 nucleotides in the junction match TRBD2. The sequence was collected from a man aged 40 to 69 with stage II lung adenocarcinoma. The material sequenced was PBMCs, taken before any cancer treatment. CDR3 reads: CASSTPRGREQYF. The DNA reads as follows: TGCGCCAGCAGTACACCGCGCGGGAGGGAGCAGTACTTC.